The rows below give T cell receptor beta chains drawn from one sample of a study of T cells expressing NK-cell markers. TCRdb re-called the 5' RACE reads, yielding one record per CDR3 amino acid sequence without DNA. The sample holds about 150,000 distinct CDR3 sequences. Sequenced: blood T cells: a sorted CD56 or NKG2C T cell subset, CD4+ or CD8+ T cells, or bulk PBMC T cells (not recorded which). The receptor source for this set is a young man in good health. Both conserved end residues are part of each CDR3.

V gene,J gene,CDR3 protein
TRBV6-1,TRBJ2-5,CASSGGGLLRETQYF
TRBV12-3/TRBV12-4,TRBJ1-4,CASSPGRSLAATNEKLFF
TRBV5-1,TRBJ2-5,CASSSPPEGVETQYF
TRBV25-1,TRBJ1-1,CASSAGRNTEAFF
TRBV2,TRBJ2-1,CASSGGLAGSYGQFF
TRBV13,TRBJ2-1,CASSLNLGAEQFF
TRBV5-1,TRBJ2-4,CASSLVEEFGVLMGLAKNIQYF
TRBV12-3/TRBV12-4,TRBJ2-3,CASSFKQGRGLAGDSDTQYF
TRBV12-3/TRBV12-4,TRBJ2-2,CASNRHLAGVPGELFF
TRBV7-6,TRBJ2-1,CASSSPGRFEQFF
TRBV12-3/TRBV12-4,TRBJ1-2,CASRHRSGHNYGYTF
TRBV3-1,TRBJ2-4,CASSQAGEPKNIQYF
TRBV12-3/TRBV12-4,TRBJ2-3,CASSYGQGASDTQYF
TRBV19,TRBJ1-1,CASSIVVVNTEAFF
TRBV4-3,TRBJ2-7,CASSQDGFGRGLFEQYF
TRBV7-3,TRBJ2-6,CASSLAPGANVLTF
TRBV27,TRBJ2-1,CASGLAGFHEQFF
TRBV4-1,TRBJ1-5,CASSQAWQGLLGQPQHF
TRBV7-8,TRBJ2-1,CASSLSVLDEQFF
TRBV13,TRBJ2-7,CASSLKLAGSYEQYF
TRBV7-9,TRBJ2-1,CASTPSLTNEQFF
TRBV6-5,TRBJ2-1,CASSYDSSEGGFYNEQFF
TRBV19,TRBJ2-1,CASSILKSSYNEQFF
TRBV27,TRBJ2-1,CASSLLWTSGGYNEQFF
TRBV14,TRBJ2-3,CASSLEQPTDTQYF
TRBV2,TRBJ2-1,CASSTGLAGTYNEQFF
TRBV19,TRBJ2-1,CASRTGQSSYNEQFF
TRBV25-1,TRBJ2-1,CASGLEGNEQFF
TRBV6-1,TRBJ1-2,CASKLSFGTPYGYTF
TRBV10-3,TRBJ1-5,CAISESGTGVNQPQHF
TRBV20-1,TRBJ2-3,CSARRSSGSDPDTQYF
TRBV5-6,TRBJ1-5,CASSFGGNQPQHF
TRBV3-1,TRBJ2-3,CASSQGVAGLSSTDTQYF
TRBV20-1,TRBJ1-1,CSASAPLNTEAFF
TRBV6-2/TRBV6-3,TRBJ2-1,CASSYPGTSGTYSSYNEQFF
TRBV19,TRBJ1-1,CASSSGEGIEAFF
TRBV19,TRBJ1-5,CATGAASNQPQHF
TRBV10-2,TRBJ1-5,CASSESRLASNQPQHF
TRBV27,TRBJ2-1,CASGSDSYNEQFF
TRBV5-1,TRBJ2-2,CASSSGTGVDTGELFF
TRBV12-3/TRBV12-4,TRBJ1-2,CASSLVRVGYTF